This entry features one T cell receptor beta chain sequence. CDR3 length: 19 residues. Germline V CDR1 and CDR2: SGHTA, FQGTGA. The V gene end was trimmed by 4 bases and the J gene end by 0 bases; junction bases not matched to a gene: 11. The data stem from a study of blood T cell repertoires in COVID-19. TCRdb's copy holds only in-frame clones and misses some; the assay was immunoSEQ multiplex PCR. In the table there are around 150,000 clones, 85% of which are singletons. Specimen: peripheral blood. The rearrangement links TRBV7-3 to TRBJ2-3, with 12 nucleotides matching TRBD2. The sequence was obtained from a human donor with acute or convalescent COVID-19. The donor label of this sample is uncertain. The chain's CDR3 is CASSYSLAGGFTSTDTQYF. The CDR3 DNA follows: TGTGCCAGCAGCTATTCTCTAGCGGGGGGGTTCACTAGCACAGATACGCAGTATTTT.